A single sample gave rise to the 9 T cell receptor beta chains below, sequenced in a study of cytomegalovirus exposure and HLA in healthy donors. With 60 Vbeta and 13 Jbeta primers, the PCR was carried out. TCRdb keeps only in-frame clones here, not all; method: immunoSEQ multiplex PCR. Here the sample spans about 96,000 clones, roughly 74% being singletons. Sequenced: PBMCs. These receptor sequences come from a female donor in good health and CMV-seropositive.

The chain recombines TRBV7-8 with TRBJ2-1; a weak D match, TRBD2 (7 bases). This CDR3 contains 15 residues. Trimming removed 5 bases at V and 3 bases at J, with 14 bases between. Looked up from germline, CDR1 is SGHVS and CDR2 is FQNEAQ. CDR3 nucleotides: TGTGCCAGCAGCCTCGGGGGCGGGGGCTACAATGAGCAGTTCTTC. Protein product: CASSLGGGGYNEQFF.

This chain links TRBV7-9 with TRBJ1-1; D possibly corresponds to TRBD1 (5 bases). The CDR3 has 13 residues. V lost 5 bases to trimming and J lost 4 bases, with 11 bases between them. Germline V CDR1 and CDR2: SEHNR, FQNEAQ (reference sequence). This chain's CDR3 is CASSLRGITEAFF. For the CDR3, the DNA is TGTGCCAGCAGCCTCCGGGGGATCACTGAAGCTTTCTTT. Based on the CDR3 plus reference TRBV7-9 and TRBJ1-1, the full variable domain is DTGVSQNPRHKITKRGQNVTFRCDPISEHNRLYWYRQTLGQGPEFLTYFQNEAQLEKSRLLSDRFSAERPKGSFSTLEIQRTEQGDSAMYLCASSLRGITEAFFGQGTRLTVV.

The chain links TRBV7-9 to TRBJ2-1; possible D gene TRBD1, 7 bases. This CDR3 spans 16 amino acids. V was pared by 5 bases and J by 0 bases, with 14 bases between. The germline V gene encodes CDR1 SEHNR and CDR2 FQNEAQ (reference sequence). The CDR3 bases are TGTGCCAGCAGCCAAAACAGGGGAGGCTCCTACAATGAGCAGTTCTTC. Amino acid sequence: CASSQNRGGSYNEQFF.

The rearrangement uses TRBV27 and TRBJ1-2; TRBD1 is a possible D gene (5 bases). CDR1 and CDR2 (germline): MNHEY, SMNVEV (reference sequence). The CDR3 totals 13 residues. V was trimmed by 6 bases and J by 4 bases, leaving 12 bases between them. CDR3 sequence reads: CASRPGGSYGYTF. In nucleotides, the CDR3 is TGTGCCAGCAGGCCGGGGGGAAGCTATGGCTACACCTTC.

The CDR3 loop reads CASSPGTSSEQYF. DNA for the CDR3: TGCGCCAGCAGCCCCGGGACTAGCTCCGAGCAGTACTTC. This chain joins TRBV5-1 and TRBJ2-7; 9 positions match TRBD2. The trim removed 4 bases at V and 6 bases at J, leaving 5 bases unmatched. The CDR3 length is 13 residues. In germline, CDR1 is SGHRS, CDR2 YFSETQ.

The V call is TRBV4-1, the J call TRBJ2-7; no clear D. Germline assignment: CDR1 MGHRA and CDR2 YSYEKL. The CDR3 length is 13 residues. Trimming left V 0 bases short and J 3 bases short, with 6 bases between. The CDR3 protein is CASSQENSYEQYF. The CDR3 DNA is TGCGCCAGCAGCCAAGAGAACAGCTACGAGCAGTACTTC.

This sequence joins TRBV7-2 and TRBJ2-7, with a tentative D call TRBD2 (6 bases). The length of the CDR3 is 16 residues. The germline gives CDR1 SGHTA, CDR2 FQGNSA. The ends were cut back, 1 base at V and 0 bases at J, with 13 bases in the middle. In DNA form, the CDR3 reads TGTGCCAGCAGCTTAGGGGGCGGGACGGGCTCCTACGAGCAGTACTTC. This translates into CASSLGGGTGSYEQYF.

The chain couples TRBV7-6 to TRBJ1-2; a weak D match, TRBD1 (6 bases). CDR1 SGHVS and CDR2 FNYEAQ come from the germline V gene. Trimming cost V 1 base and J 6 bases, with 15 bases left between them. The CDR3 extends over 15 amino acids. CDR3: CASSLGANRDHGYTF. In DNA, the CDR3 is TGTGCCAGCAGCTTAGGGGCGAACAGGGACCATGGCTACACCTTC. Using reference TRBV7-6 and TRBJ1-2 for the parts outside the CDR3, the full variable domain is GAGVSQSPRYKVTKRGQDVALRCDPISGHVSLYWYRQALGQGPEFLTYFNYEAQQDKSGLPNDRFSAERPEGSISTLTIQRTEQRDSAMYRCASSLGANRDHGYTFGSGTRLTVV.

The rearrangement joins TRBV28 to TRBJ2-7; 11 nucleotides match TRBD2. The CDR3 contains 13 residues. In germline, CDR1 is MDHEN, CDR2 SYDVKM. The trim removed 6 bases at V and 12 bases at J, leaving 10 bases unmatched. CDR3 sequence (DNA): TGTGCCAGCAGCCACACTAGCGGGAGAGGATCGTACTTC. Translation gives CASSHTSGRGSYF.